Following are 15 T cell receptor beta chains from one sample sequenced in a study of PD-L1 blockade in urothelial cancer. The assay was immunoSEQ multiplex PCR, and TCRdb's table has in-frame clones only and misses some. The table shows tens of thousands of clones, with roughly 90% occurring only once. The time point: pretreatment peripheral blood. The sequenced sample was PBMCs, obtained around atezolizumab (anti-PD-L1) treatment. These TCRs come from a man aged 65 to 85 with urothelial cancer.

The rearrangement joins TRBV28 to TRBJ2-7, with TRBD1 identical over 10 bases. The CDR3 extends over 15 amino acids. Germline V gene lookup returns CDR1 MDHEN and CDR2 SYDVKM. Unmatched junction bases numbered 12, after V lost 8 bases and J lost 5 bases. This CDR3 reads CASRTGGMVPDEQYF. As DNA, the CDR3 is TGTGCCAGCCGGACAGGGGGAATGGTTCCAGACGAGCAGTACTTC. Combining the CDR3 with reference TRBV28 and TRBJ2-7 gives the whole variable domain DVKVTQSSRYLVKRTGEKVFLECVQDMDHENMFWYRQDPGLGLRLIYFSYDVKMKEKGDIPEGYSVSREKKERFSLILESASTNQTSMYLCASRTGGMVPDEQYFGPGTRLTVT.

The genes are TRBV11-2 and TRBJ2-2; 8 bases line up with TRBD1. The germline CDR1 and CDR2 sequences are SGHAT and FQNNGV. The CDR3 covers 15 residues. V trimming: 3 bases; J trimming: 3 bases; junction bases outside the gene matches: 3. The CDR3 loop is CASSFGTGYTGELFF. The CDR3 DNA sequence: TGTGCCAGCAGCTTCGGGACAGGCTACACCGGGGAGCTGTTTTTT.

The chain joins TRBV25-1 to TRBJ1-1; the D gene is possibly TRBD1 (5 bases). V dropped 4 bases and J dropped 4 bases, with 13 bases sitting between them. Germline CDR1 MGHDK, CDR2 SYGVNS. The CDR3 is 14 residues long. The CDR3 DNA reads TGTGCCAGCAGTGGGGCAGGGTTGGGCACTGAAGCTTTCTTT. The encoded protein is CASSGAGLGTEAFF. The entire variable domain, with the rest obtained from reference TRBV25-1 and TRBJ1-1, is as follows: EADIYQTPRYLVIGTGKKITLECSQTMGHDKMYWYQQDPGMELHLIHYSYGVNSTEKGDLSSESTVSRIRTEHFPLTLESARPSHTSQYLCASSGAGLGTEAFFGQGTRLTVV.

The J gene is TRBJ2-1, the V gene TRBV27; D perhaps matches TRBD2 (5 bases). This CDR3 spans 17 amino acids. Trimming cost V 3 bases and J 8 bases, with 23 bases left between them. Germline V gene data show CDR1 as MNHEY and CDR2 as SMNVEV (reference sequence). CDR3 DNA: TGTGCCAGCAGTTTTTTTGGGTTCGAGGGTACCGCGTATGAGCAGTTCTTC. It codes for CASSFFGFEGTAYEQFF.

The gene calls are TRBV9 and TRBJ2-1; D might be TRBD2 (6 bases). Germline V gene data show CDR1 as SGDLS and CDR2 as YYNGEE. V was shortened by 0 bases and J by 2 bases, with 12 bases between the two germline ends. The CDR3 covers 16 residues. The CDR3 DNA follows: TGTGCCAGCAGCGTAGTCGGGGGATTCCCCTACAATGAGCAGTTCTTC. Its translation: CASSVVGGFPYNEQFF.

The V gene is TRBV5-6, the J gene TRBJ1-5; D may be TRBD1 (6 bases). V was cut by 0 bases and J by 9 bases, with 19 bases left in between. Germline CDR1 is SGHDT and CDR2 is YYEEEE. This CDR3 is 16 amino acids long. CDR3 DNA: TGTGCCAGCAGCTTGGGAGGGGGGGCAGGGCTATCGCCCCAGCATTTT. Amino acid sequence: CASSLGGGAGLSPQHF.

The chain links TRBV6-6 to TRBJ2-7; no clear D gene. CDR3 size: 13 residues. Germline V CDR1 and CDR2: MNHNY, SVGAGI (reference sequence). The V gene lost 6 bases and the J gene lost 5 bases, with 14 bases spanning the gap. The CDR3 loop reads CASRPNLVNEQYF. The CDR3 region has the DNA TGTGCCAGCAGGCCTAACTTGGTGAACGAGCAGTACTTC.

This sequence joins TRBV7-2 and TRBJ1-4, with D possibly TRBD1 on 6 matching bases. V lost 5 bases, J lost 5 bases, and 15 bases lay in between. Germline CDR1 SGHTA, CDR2 FQGNSA. This CDR3 spans 15 amino acids. DNA of the CDR3: TGTGCCAGCAGCGTGGACAGAAACCCAAATGAAAAACTGTTTTTT. As protein: CASSVDRNPNEKLFF.

The chain links TRBV5-1 to TRBJ1-5, with TRBD1 matching over 8 bases. CDR1 is SGHRS, CDR2 YFSETQ, per germline. The CDR3 length is 15 residues. After removal of 0 bases from V and 6 bases from J, the junction contained 5 bases not matched to a gene. This CDR3 is CASSLGQGASQPQHF. As DNA, the CDR3 is TGCGCCAGCAGCTTGGGGCAGGGGGCAAGTCAGCCCCAGCATTTT.

CDR3 protein: CASSSGLESSEQYF. The CDR3 DNA reads TGCGCCAGCAGCTCAGGACTAGAATCAAGCGAGCAGTACTTC. This rearrangement joins TRBV5-1 to TRBJ2-7; 7 positions match TRBD2. This CDR3 spans 14 amino acids. The V and J ends lost 3 bases and 6 bases, in that order; junction bases with no gene match: 9. Germline V gives CDR1 SGHRS, CDR2 YFSETQ.

The chain uses TRBV19 and TRBJ1-1; 8 bases are shared with TRBD1. V trimming: 9 bases; J trimming: 3 bases; junction bases outside the gene matches: 15. Germline assignment: CDR1 LNHDA and CDR2 SQIVND (reference sequence). The CDR3 spans 16 residues. CDR3 bases: TGTGCCAGCGGAGGTGGCTTGAGACAGGGGTACACTGAAGCTTTCTTT. Protein product: CASGGGLRQGYTEAFF.

V is TRBV7-3 and J is TRBJ1-1; tentative D call: TRBD1 (5 bases). CDR3 length: 15 residues. CDR1 SGHTA and CDR2 FQGTGA come from the germline V gene. V lost 1 base and J 4 bases, leaving 13 bases between the germline ends. Written as DNA, the CDR3 is TGTGCCAGCAGCTTAAGGGGGGGGTCAGGCACTGAAGCTTTCTTT. Translating gives CASSLRGGSGTEAFF.

This chain uses TRBV28 with TRBJ2-3, with TRBD2 matching over 14 bases. There are 18 residues in the CDR3. With 6 bases clipped from V and 3 bases from J, the junction kept 11 bases outside the gene matches. CDR1 is MDHEN, CDR2 SYDVKM, per germline. The CDR3 region is CASSLGTSGSQRTDTQYF. CDR3 sequence (DNA): TGTGCCAGCAGCTTAGGGACTAGCGGGAGTCAGAGGACAGATACGCAGTATTTT. Full variable domain (remainder filled in from reference TRBV28 and TRBJ2-3): DVKVTQSSRYLVKRTGEKVFLECVQDMDHENMFWYRQDPGLGLRLIYFSYDVKMKEKGDIPEGYSVSREKKERFSLILESASTNQTSMYLCASSLGTSGSQRTDTQYFGPGTRLTVL.

This chain connects TRBV28 to TRBJ2-1; weak D call: TRBD2 (5 bases). Trimming removed 8 bases from V and 6 bases from J, with 11 bases in between. Germline V lookup: CDR1 MDHEN, CDR2 SYDVKM. The CDR3 length is 12 residues. The CDR3 DNA reads TGTGCCAGCGGTTGGAGCGGCAATGAGCAGTTCTTC. Amino acids: CASGWSGNEQFF.

This clone was observed once. This chain joins TRBV5-5 and TRBJ2-3, with 9 bases fitting TRBD2. CDR1 and CDR2 (germline): SGHKS, YYEKEE (reference sequence). V was clipped by 2 bases and J by 1 base; unmatched bases: 2. There are 15 residues in the CDR3. CDR3 nucleotide sequence: TGTGCCAGCAGCTTCCTAGCGGGACGCACAGATACGCAGTATTTT. It specifies CASSFLAGRTDTQYF.